Described below is a single T cell receptor beta chain sequence and its context. The antigen is undetermined. This entry comes from a study of post-analysis software for immune sequencing data. CDR1 and CDR2 (germline): DFQATT, SNEGSKA (reference sequence). V shed 3 bases and J shed 4 bases, with 13 bases lying between them. The CDR3 contains 13 residues. TCR beta cDNA libraries had unique molecular identifiers. Each CDR3 protein is one row after TCRdb ran MiXCR on the PCR reads. The repertoire consists of roughly 670,000 distinct CDR3 sequences, with 55% to 60% occurring once and the leading ten covering around 10%. Findings and limits, study-wide: Patients showed TRBV5-6, TRBV5-1 and TRBV20-1 among a few TRBV segments more frequent than in controls. By F measure, strong co-clustering occurred among samples prepared in the same batch.

Sequencing was done on a sample of blood. The gene calls are TRBV20-1 and TRBJ2-7; D might be TRBD1 (5 bases). This TCR came from a girl between 2 and 10 years old with multiple sclerosis. The CDR3, as DNA: TGCAGTGCTAGGGAACAGGTTTCTTACGAGCAGTACTTC. Its translation: CSAREQVSYEQYF.